Shown below are 22 T cell receptor beta chains from a single sample sequenced in a study of T cell responses to AZD1222 COVID-19 vaccine. The protocol was immunoSEQ multiplex PCR, while the TCRdb copy is restricted to in-frame clones and leaves out a portion. The sample consists of over 120,000 clones, about 90% of them appearing once. The sequencing here drew on peripheral blood, taken on day 0 of AZD1222 vaccination. The receptors originated from an adult in good health.

The chain joins TRBV9 to TRBJ1-6, with TRBD1 identical over 7 bases. This CDR3 is built from 17 residues. Losses at the gene ends were 1 base for V and 3 bases for J; bases not matched to a gene: 7. Germline-derived CDR1 and CDR2 are SGDLS and YYNGEE. The CDR3 is CASSVPTTGSYNSPLHF. CDR3 nucleotide sequence: TGTGCCAGCAGCGTACCAACGACAGGGAGCTATAATTCACCCCTCCACTTT.

The chain links TRBV5-4 to TRBJ2-7, with 10 bases matching TRBD1. Trimming took 4 bases from V and 1 from J; bases not matched to a gene: 5. The germline V gene encodes CDR1 SGHNT and CDR2 YYREEE (reference sequence). The CDR3 sequence is 15 residues long. CDR3 DNA sequence: TGTGCCAGCAGCCCGGGGGACAGGGGTTCCTACGAGCAGTACTTC. This sequence encodes CASSPGDRGSYEQYF.

This clone has just one count. The chain uses TRBV6-4 and TRBJ2-3, with 11 bases identical to TRBD2. The CDR3 is 15 amino acids. CDR1 is MRHNA and CDR2 is SNTAGT in the germline V gene. Unmatched junction bases numbered 4, after V lost 6 bases and J lost 2 bases. The chain's CDR3 is CASSWTSGPTDTQYF. CDR3 DNA sequence: TGTGCCAGCAGCTGGACTAGCGGGCCCACAGATACGCAGTATTTT.

The rearrangement uses TRBV27 and TRBJ1-2; D perhaps matches TRBD1 (5 bases). This CDR3 is built from 13 residues. CDR1 and CDR2 (germline): MNHEY, SMNVEV (reference sequence). V was shortened by 7 bases and J by 2 bases, with 11 bases between the two germline ends. The CDR3, as DNA: TGTGCCAGCACTCGGGACGGAAACTATGGCTACACCTTC. This sequence encodes CASTRDGNYGYTF.

This clone was detected only once. This chain joins TRBV18 and TRBJ2-3; 9 bases map to TRBD2. The CDR3 is made up of 14 amino acids. Germline values: CDR1 KGHSH, CDR2 LQKENI. Trimming cost V 3 bases and J 4 bases; bases outside gene matches: 2. CDR3 DNA sequence: TGTGCCAGCTCACCCGGACTAGCGTCAGATACGCAGTATTTT. Translation gives CASSPGLASDTQYF.

With respect to this clone: A junction end diverges from the germline sequence, so it may reflect a read error. This chain connects TRBV7-7 to TRBJ2-3; 11 bases align to TRBD2. The CDR3 runs 16 residues. The germline V gene encodes CDR1 SSHAT and CDR2 FNYEAQ (reference sequence). DNA for the CDR3: TGTGCTAGCAGCTTCCCGACTAGCGGGGGCACAGATACGCAGTATTTT. Its translation is CASSFPTSGGTDTQYF.

The V gene is TRBV19, the J gene TRBJ1-1, with D unresolved. Germline-derived CDR1 and CDR2 are LNHDA and SQIVND (reference sequence). The V and J ends lost 10 bases and 4 bases respectively, with 19 bases between them. The CDR3 has 14 amino acids. CDR3 coding DNA: TGTGCCACTACAGCCGGGAAGCAAGGCACTGAAGCTTTCTTT. Translated: CATTAGKQGTEAFF. The variable domain in full, with the rest retrieved from reference TRBV19 and TRBJ1-1, is DGGITQSPKYLFRKEGQNVTLSCEQNLNHDAMYWYRQDPGQGLRLIYYSQIVNDFQKGDIAEGYSVSREKKESFPLTVTSAQKNPTAFYLCATTAGKQGTEAFFGQGTRLTVV.

V and J are TRBV10-3 and TRBJ2-3; the match to TRBD1 covers 7 bases. Trimming removed 7 bases from V and 1 base from J; junction bases left unmatched: 2. This CDR3 region has 13 residues. The germline gives CDR1 ENHRY, CDR2 SYGVKD. CDR3 in amino acids: CAITGTGTDTQYF. The CDR3 DNA follows: TGTGCCATCACTGGGACAGGCACAGATACGCAGTATTTT.

The chain carries TRBV6-5 and TRBJ1-5, with unresolved D. V was pared by 3 bases and J by 5 bases, with 11 bases between. There are 14 residues in the CDR3. Germline V gene sequence: CDR1 MNHEY, CDR2 SVGAGI. The chain's CDR3 is CASSYEGPHQPQHF. In DNA form, the CDR3 reads TGTGCCAGCAGTTATGAAGGGCCCCATCAGCCCCAGCATTTT.

The V gene is TRBV19, the J gene TRBJ2-5, with D possibly TRBD1 on 5 matching bases. With 3 bases removed from V and 1 base from J, the gap between germline ends came to 6 bases. Germline loops: CDR1 LNHDA, CDR2 SQIVND (reference sequence). The CDR3 is made up of 13 amino acids. CDR3 region: CASSMGRQETQYF. The CDR3 DNA sequence: TGTGCCAGTAGTATGGGGCGCCAAGAGACCCAGTACTTC.

V is TRBV6-2 or TRBV6-3 and J is TRBJ2-7, with 7 bases that match TRBD1. CDR3 length equals 14 residues. Trimming removed 4 bases from V and 3 bases from J; junction bases left unmatched: 6. From germline, CDR1 is MNHEY and CDR2 SVGEGT. This chain's CDR3 is CASSSRTGNYEQYF. The CDR3 DNA follows: TGTGCCAGCAGTTCACGGACAGGAAACTACGAGCAGTACTTC.

The chain links TRBV7-9 to TRBJ1-1, with D unclear. The ends were cut back, 0 bases at V and 7 bases at J, with 12 bases in the middle. This CDR3 region has 14 residues. CDR1 is SEHNR, CDR2 FQNEAQ, per germline (reference sequence). The CDR3, as DNA: TGTGCCAGCAGCTTAGCGCCGGTAGGACGTGAAGCTTTCTTT. Protein product: CASSLAPVGREAFF.

The chain has TRBV9 and TRBJ1-6, with TRBD1 as a possible D gene (5 bases). Germline lookup yields CDR1 SGDLS and CDR2 YYNGEE. This CDR3 is 15 amino acids long. With 0 bases removed from V and 5 bases from J, the gap between germline ends came to 9 bases. The DNA of the CDR3 is TGTGCCAGCAGCGTAGGGCAGGGCCATAATTCACCCCTCCACTTT. It specifies CASSVGQGHNSPLHF.

This rearrangement joins TRBV9 to TRBJ1-1; no reliable D call. The CDR3 sequence is 13 residues long. Germline-derived CDR1 and CDR2 are SGDLS and YYNGEE. Trimming removed 0 bases from V and 3 bases from J, with 6 bases in between. The CDR3 sequence: CASSVVPDTEAFF. In DNA, the CDR3 is TGTGCCAGCAGCGTAGTCCCCGACACTGAAGCTTTCTTT.

V usage is TRBV7-9 and J usage is TRBJ1-1; the D gene is possibly TRBD1 (6 bases). Per germline, CDR1 SEHNR and CDR2 FQNEAQ (reference sequence). CDR3 size: 12 residues. With 3 bases removed from V and 10 bases from J, the gap between germline ends came to 12 bases. CDR3 in amino acids: CASSFTGYGAFF. The CDR3 bases are TGTGCCAGCAGCTTCACAGGGTACGGAGCTTTCTTT. The variable domain in full, with the rest retrieved from reference TRBV7-9 and TRBJ1-1, is DTGVSQNPRHKITKRGQNVTFRCDPISEHNRLYWYRQTLGQGPEFLTYFQNEAQLEKSRLLSDRFSAERPKGSFSTLEIQRTEQGDSAMYLCASSFTGYGAFFGQGTRLTVV.

The DNA of the CDR3 is TGTGCCAGCAGGGCCCCCCGAGCGTCAGGAAGCAATCAGCCCCAGCATTTT. Translating it yields CASRAPRASGSNQPQHF. V and J are TRBV28 and TRBJ1-5; D remains unclear. Germline values: CDR1 MDHEN, CDR2 SYDVKM. V was pared by 6 bases and J by 1 base, with 19 bases between. This CDR3 contains 17 residues.

The V call is TRBV7-2, the J call TRBJ1-6; D not certain. The CDR3 consists of 12 residues. V was trimmed by 4 bases and J by 10 bases, leaving 8 bases between them. CDR1 and CDR2 (germline): SGHTA, FQGNSA. CDR3 nucleotide sequence: TGTGCCAGCAGCTCCTCAGGATCACCCCTCCACTTT. Translated, it gives CASSSSGSPLHF. The variable domain in full, completed from reference TRBV7-2 and TRBJ1-6, reads GAGVSQSPSNKVTEKGKDVELRCDPISGHTALYWYRQSLGQGLEFLIYFQGNSAPDKSGLPSDRFSAERTGGSVSTLTIQRTQQEDSAVYLCASSSSGSPLHFGNGTRLTVT.

This clone was found a few times. This rearrangement joins TRBV3-1 (or the pseudogene TRBV3-2) to TRBJ1-1; possible D gene TRBD1, 6 bases. The V end lost 5 bases, the J end lost 5 bases, and 12 bases lay between the germline ends. Per germline, CDR1 LGHDT and CDR2 YNNKEL (reference sequence). The CDR3 runs to 13 residues. The CDR3 nucleotides are TGTGCCAGCAGCACAGGGAGTGGAACTGAAGCTTTCTTT. It yields the protein CASSTGSGTEAFF.

This chain links TRBV19 with TRBJ2-5; D is unclear. CDR1 is LNHDA and CDR2 is SQIVND in the germline V gene (reference sequence). The CDR3 contains 15 residues. V dropped 0 bases and J dropped 5 bases, with 13 bases sitting between them. The CDR3 nucleotides read TGTGCCAGTAGTATAGATAACAGCTTAGGGGAGACCCAGTACTTC. This translates into CASSIDNSLGETQYF.

The gene calls are TRBV14 and TRBJ1-5; 10 nucleotides line up with TRBD1. V trimming: 2 bases; J trimming: 0 bases; junction bases outside the gene matches: 10. The CDR3 sequence is 19 residues long. The germline gives CDR1 SGHDN, CDR2 FVKESK. CDR3 sequence: CASSQHRDRGSYSNQPQHF. The CDR3, as DNA: TGTGCCAGCAGCCAACACCGGGACAGGGGCTCCTATAGCAATCAGCCCCAGCATTTT.

The chain carries TRBV5-4 and TRBJ2-5; 10 bases line up with TRBD2. J gave up 3 bases and V 1 base, and 3 bases lay outside the gene matches. The CDR3 is 15 amino acids. Germline V gives CDR1 SGHNT, CDR2 YYREEE (reference sequence). Here the CDR3 reads CASSLSSGGKETQYF. In DNA form, the CDR3 reads TGTGCCAGCAGCTTGTCTAGCGGGGGAAAAGAGACCCAGTACTTC.

The chain is built from TRBV2 and TRBJ1-6, with D possibly being TRBD1 (5 bases). The CDR3 has 13 amino acids. Trimming removed 7 bases from V and 8 bases from J, with 12 bases in between. CDR1 is SNHLY, CDR2 FYNNEI, per germline. The CDR3 loop is CASTWDADSPLHF. CDR3 nucleotide sequence: TGTGCCAGCACTTGGGACGCGGATTCACCCCTCCACTTT.